These 27 T cell receptor beta chains came from one sample sequenced in a study of T cells expressing NK-cell markers. TCRdb re-analyzed the 5' RACE reads; it lists each CDR3 protein once, without DNA. Recorded for this sample: 500,000 or so distinct CDR3 sequences. The specimen was blood T cells: a sorted CD56 or NKG2C T cell subset, CD4+ or CD8+ T cells, or bulk PBMC T cells (not recorded which). These receptors were collected from a man aged 18-30 years in good health.

The chain has TRBV24-1 and TRBJ2-1; absent DNA, TCRdb's TRBD1 call cannot be checked. Germline CDR1 and CDR2: KGHDR and SFDVKD. CDR3 length: 15 amino acids. CDR3 in amino acids: CATSDLEGAYNEQFF.

This chain connects TRBV15 to TRBJ2-7; TCRdb's D gene call, TRBD1, goes unchecked for lack of DNA. CDR1 is LNHNV, CDR2 YYDKDF, per germline (reference sequence). This CDR3 region has 15 residues. Here the CDR3 reads CATSVGRNPKDEQYF.

This chain connects TRBV7-2 to TRBJ2-2; the TCRdb call, TRBD1, lacks DNA for checking. Looked up from germline, CDR1 is SGHTA and CDR2 is FQGNSA. CDR3 length: 16 residues. The CDR3 loop reads CASSRPGQGRVGELFF. The full variable domain, in which reference TRBV7-2 and TRBJ2-2 provide the parts outside the CDR3, is GAGVSQSPSNKVTEKGKDVELRCDPISGHTALYWYRQSLGQGLEFLIYFQGNSAPDKSGLPSDRFSAERTGGSVSTLTIQRTQQEDSAVYLCASSRPGQGRVGELFFGEGSRLTVL.

The chain links TRBV7-9 to TRBJ2-3. The CDR3 is 15 residues long. The germline V gene has CDR1 SEHNR and CDR2 FQNEAQ (reference sequence). The CDR3 region is CASSLWGSGTDTQYF.

The chain recombines TRBV20-1 with TRBJ2-1; TCRdb's D call, TRBD2, is unchecked because there is no DNA. Germline V gene lookup returns CDR1 DFQATT and CDR2 SNEGSKA (reference sequence). The CDR3 contains 15 residues. CDR3 loop: CSASDVAGSDNEQFF.

The V and J genes are TRBV5-5 and TRBJ1-4; the D gene TCRdb calls, TRBD1, cannot be checked with no DNA. The CDR3 length is 16 residues. The germline V gene encodes CDR1 SGHKS and CDR2 YYEKEE (reference sequence). The chain's CDR3 is CASSLETPLSDEKLFF.

The chain links TRBV10-3 to TRBJ2-3; lacking DNA, the TRBD1 call made by TCRdb goes unchecked. Germline loops: CDR1 ENHRY, CDR2 SYGVKD. The CDR3 runs to 14 residues. The CDR3 loop is CATTRGGIGDTQYF.

The rearrangement joins TRBV20-1 to TRBJ1-1; TCRdb reports TRBD1, a call that lacks DNA to check it against. The CDR3 covers 18 residues. The germline V gene has CDR1 DFQATT and CDR2 SNEGSKA (reference sequence). This CDR3 is CSARDWLSAGVSGTEAFF.

V and J are TRBV6-1 and TRBJ2-1; absent DNA, TCRdb's TRBD1 call cannot be checked. CDR1 and CDR2 (germline): MNHNS, SASEGT. This CDR3 contains 14 residues. The CDR3 here is CASTKGQGYNEQFF.

The chain is built from TRBV3-1 and TRBJ2-2; the TCRdb call, TRBD2, lacks DNA for checking. Germline V gene sequence: CDR1 LGHDT, CDR2 YNNKEL (reference sequence). This CDR3 has 18 amino acids. The chain's CDR3 is CASSFLGGADPNTGELFF.

This sequence joins TRBV20-1 and TRBJ2-1; TCRdb names TRBD2, which stays unverified in the absence of DNA. Germline V lookup: CDR1 DFQATT, CDR2 SNEGSKA (reference sequence). This CDR3 spans 17 amino acids. The CDR3 sequence is CSAEKSGTSGYLDEQFF.

This sequence joins TRBV5-5 and TRBJ1-2. CDR3 length: 14 residues. Per germline, CDR1 SGHKS and CDR2 YYEKEE (reference sequence). CDR3 in amino acids: CASSSQEGNYGYTF. The whole variable domain, filled in from reference TRBV5-5 and TRBJ1-2, reads DAGVTQSPTHLIKTRGQQVTLRCSPISGHKSVSWYQQVLGQGPQFIFQYYEKEERGRGNFPDRFSARQFPNYSSELNVNALLLGDSALYLCASSSQEGNYGYTFGSGTRLTVV.

The CDR3 reads CATSRVGGTYGYTF. This chain links TRBV15 with TRBJ1-2; TCRdb lists TRBD1, though no DNA is available to test this call. The CDR3 totals 14 residues. Germline V gene data show CDR1 as LNHNV and CDR2 as YYDKDF (reference sequence). The variable domain in full, with the rest retrieved from reference TRBV15 and TRBJ1-2, is DAMVIQNPRYQVTQFGKPVTLSCSQTLNHNVMYWYQQKSSQAPKLLFHYYDKDFNNEADTPDNFQSRRPNTSFCFLDIRSPGLGDTAMYLCATSRVGGTYGYTFGSGTRLTVV.

This chain links TRBV5-1 with TRBJ2-2; TCRdb outputs TRBD1, but without DNA this stays unchecked. The CDR3 runs to 15 residues. Germline V lookup: CDR1 SGHRS, CDR2 YFSETQ. CDR3 amino acids: CASSLVGAANGELFF.

This sequence joins TRBV6-1 and TRBJ2-1; TCRdb's D call, TRBD2, is unchecked because there is no DNA. This CDR3 contains 13 residues. Germline-derived CDR1 and CDR2 are MNHNS and SASEGT. The CDR3 loop reads CASQAGGQGEQFF.

V and J are TRBV6-5 and TRBJ2-1; without DNA, the TCRdb call of TRBD2 cannot be checked. The CDR3 has 15 amino acids. Germline V gives CDR1 MNHEY, CDR2 SVGAGI. The CDR3: CASSSLAGGGNEQFF.

The chain joins TRBV7-2 to TRBJ2-7; the D call of TRBD1 rests on TCRdb alone, since no DNA is present to check it. The germline CDR1 and CDR2 sequences are SGHTA and FQGNSA. The CDR3 has 13 amino acids. CDR3 loop: CASSRTGKHEQYF.

CDR3 sequence reads: CASRAIYRDIRHEQFF. The chain links TRBV7-9 to TRBJ2-1; the D call of TRBD1 rests on TCRdb alone, since no DNA is present to check it. The length of the CDR3 is 16 residues. Germline loops: CDR1 SEHNR, CDR2 FQNEAQ (reference sequence).

The chain uses TRBV12-3 or TRBV12-4 and TRBJ2-3; TCRdb gives TRBD1 as the D gene, but with no DNA this cannot be confirmed. This CDR3 region has 16 residues. This CDR3 is CASSLKVLGETDTQYF.

The chain combines TRBV10-3 with TRBJ2-1; TCRdb designates TRBD2, a call that cannot be tested without DNA. Germline CDR1 and CDR2: ENHRY and SYGVKD. The CDR3 contains 14 residues. CDR3 region: CAIKAGTTYNEQFF.

The chain is built from TRBV20-1 and TRBJ1-1. CDR1 is DFQATT, CDR2 SNEGSKA, per germline (reference sequence). The length of the CDR3 is 14 residues. CDR3 protein: CSAVDRGTNLPAFF.

The chain carries TRBV9 and TRBJ2-1; the TCRdb D gene call, TRBD2, has no DNA to confirm it. The CDR3 totals 17 residues. Germline V gene sequence: CDR1 SGDLS, CDR2 YYNGEE. The CDR3 here is CASSARLAGGPGHEQFF.

This chain uses TRBV15 with TRBJ2-3; TCRdb's D call, TRBD2, is unchecked because there is no DNA. Germline CDR1 is LNHNV and CDR2 is YYDKDF (reference sequence). The CDR3 spans 15 residues. CDR3 protein: CATSREYAGADTQYF.

This rearrangement joins TRBV7-9 to TRBJ2-1; TCRdb picks TRBD1, but there is no DNA to check that call. Germline V gene sequence: CDR1 SEHNR, CDR2 FQNEAQ (reference sequence). This CDR3 comprises 12 residues. CDR3 loop: CASSSGLGKQFF.

CDR3 loop: CASSAAQQVPQYF. V and J are TRBV5-1 and TRBJ2-3; TCRdb selects TRBD1, and the lack of DNA leaves this call unchecked. Looked up from germline, CDR1 is SGHRS and CDR2 is YFSETQ. The CDR3 is 13 residues long.

The chain employs TRBV12-3 or TRBV12-4 and TRBJ1-6. The CDR3 spans 13 residues. CDR3 amino acids: CASSFGRQSPLHF.

The chain joins TRBV10-3 to TRBJ2-3; TCRdb lists TRBD2, though no DNA is available to test this call. Germline-derived CDR1 and CDR2 are ENHRY and SYGVKD. This CDR3 comprises 16 residues. The CDR3 loop is CAISVGDHRRTDTQYF.